This T cell receptor beta chain is from a study of shared clonotypes between healthy human individuals. Overall study results and limits: Sampling covered nothing but blood. Tissue TCR repertoires likely differ from those found in blood. Limitation of the genetic and exposure-history diversity represented came from the few donors. Four donors showed sharing of approximately 5% of naive CD4 clonotypes.

Germline assignment: CDR1 SGHRS and CDR2 YFSETQ. CDR3 length: 14 amino acids. The V and J ends lost 2 bases and 3 bases respectively, with 12 bases between them. Concerning this clone itself: What it recognizes is unknown.

Sorted subsets were amplified in replicate PCRs using 150 to 250 ng DNA, 30,000 to 35,000 T cell genomes. Measured with immunoSEQ multiplex PCR; TCRdb has only the in-frame clones, and not every one. The sample yields about 2 million clones, about 95% seen once. As defined, naive CD8 cells were CD45RO-negative and positively selected for CCR7, with terminally differentiated effector memory CD45RA+ cells excluded. The V gene is TRBV5-1, the J gene TRBJ2-7, with D perhaps matching TRBD2 (5 bases). The clonotype was recovered from a man aged 18 to 29 in good health. Sequenced: naive CD8+ T cells sorted from blood. This chain's CDR3 is CASSFGNGSYEQYF. CDR3 coding DNA: TGCGCCAGCAGCTTCGGAAATGGGAGCTACGAGCAGTACTTC.